This T cell receptor (beta chain) was observed in a study of T cell repertoires in cytomegalovirus infection. Study-wide background: CMV infection plus the matching HLA type was flagged by public TCR beta signatures.

Whole-study results and caveats: CMV-specific HLA-C-restricted TCR beta clonotypes dominated the ex vivo response. Cumulative public TCR beta family frequency identified CMV carriers with the relevant HLA.

V shed 4 bases, J shed 5 bases, and the junction held 9 bases outside the gene matches. The germline CDR1 and CDR2 sequences are SNHLY and FYNNEI. The CDR3 has 15 residues. Details on this clonotype: What it binds is unknown.

TCRdb ran MiXCR on the reads and lists one entry per CDR3 protein. Of 600,000 to 800,000 distinct CDR3 sequences in the sample, roughly 24% were seen once. The chain combines TRBV2 with TRBJ2-7; 9 bases agree with TRBD1. The sequence was obtained from a human donor in good health (CMV status not recorded). Some clones in this sample may be carry-over from other donors' samples. What was sequenced was CD8+ T cells from PBMCs. The CDR3 is CASSVSQGAVHEQYF. CDR3 sequence (DNA): TGTGCCAGCAGTGTATCACAGGGGGCGGTCCACGAGCAGTACTTC.